The TCR beta chain under discussion was sequenced for a study of blood T cell repertoires in COVID-19. About the research overall: From the United States, Italy and Spain came samples of acute and convalescent COVID-19. PBMCs, B-cell-depleted T cells, or T cells provided the cDNA or gDNA that made up the material.

Germline-derived CDR1 and CDR2 are LGHNA and YNFKEQ. Trimming took 0 bases from V and 2 from J, leaving 14 bases between them. The CDR3 extends over 16 amino acids. Original processing methods: Reference gene primer amplification gave estimated nucleated cell counts. Using immunoSEQ multiplex PCR, the repertoire was profiled, and TCRdb retains in-frame clones only, with some absent. Clonal size and the V and J genes are those of that table, whereas D and trimming came from the DNA. Counted here are 110,000 to 150,000 clones, roughly 91% occurring once; the ten biggest clones make up around 3.2%. This receptor was taken from a man in his fifties or sixties with active or convalescent COVID-19. Sequenced material: peripheral blood. The J gene is TRBJ2-7, the V gene TRBV4-2; D uncertain. CDR3 sequence (DNA): TGTGCCAGCAGCCAAGATCTTGGCAGATTTACCTACGAGCAGTACTTC. The encoded protein is CASSQDLGRFTYEQYF.